The present T cell receptor beta chain was sequenced within a study of control samples from healthy donors and cancer patients (dated by TCRdb to about 2020). Library prep was done by the immunoSEQ multiplex PCR assay. TCRdb holds this immuneACCESS table with in-frame rearrangements only. Some clones are missing; in checked studies, unresolved V genes explain under half, and the rest has no known cause. A total of about 110,000 clones appear in this sample, about 80% of them only once. The ten largest clones take up about 7% of the sample. The germline V gene encodes CDR1 SGHVS and CDR2 FNYEAQ. V is pruned by 4 bases and J by 4 bases, leaving 7 bases of the junction without a gene match. From the cysteine up to the phenylalanine, the CDR3 has a length of 15 residues. The entry retains the CDR3 DNA only, 45 bases that are in frame from base 1. A note on this clone: What antigen it recognizes has not been identified. Base-call qualities are not available, and no considerably larger clone is one nucleotide away.

Here the chain combines TRBV7-6 and TRBJ2-3; TRBD2 agrees with 8 junctional bases. The material sequenced was blood. This TCR derives from a man aged 18 to 30 in good health. The CDR3 reads as follows: CASSSRTSSADTQYF. The DNA sequence follows: TGTGCCAGCAGCTCCCGGACTAGCTCGGCAGATACGCAGTATTTT.